This TCR beta chain was captured in a study of blood T cell repertoires in COVID-19. Study in general: Some COVID-19 samples were acute and others convalescent; all came from the United States, Italy and Spain. In each case, the material was cDNA or gDNA derived from T cells, B-cell-depleted T cells, or PBMCs.

Deletions cut 4 bases from V and 5 bases from J, with 6 bases between. CDR3 length equals 11 residues. CDR1 is MNHEY, CDR2 SMNVEV, per germline (reference sequence). Recruits, aged roughly 18 to 89 years, lived in 24 US areas. Two negative PCRs, clearance, or symptom resolution had been documented for recovered Cohort 3 donors. Clones were sequenced by immunoSEQ multiplex PCR, and TCRdb holds only the in-frame ones, with some missing. In the table there are under 250,000 clones, 70% to 85% of which are singletons. The receptor's source is a woman aged 55 to 70 who had recovered from COVID-19. Source material: PBMCs or T cells enriched from blood (not recorded which). The chain has TRBV27 and TRBJ2-7; D may be TRBD2 (6 bases). The CDR3 coding sequence is TGTGCCAGCAGTTCGGGGGACGAGCAGTACTTC. Its protein product is CASSSGDEQYF.